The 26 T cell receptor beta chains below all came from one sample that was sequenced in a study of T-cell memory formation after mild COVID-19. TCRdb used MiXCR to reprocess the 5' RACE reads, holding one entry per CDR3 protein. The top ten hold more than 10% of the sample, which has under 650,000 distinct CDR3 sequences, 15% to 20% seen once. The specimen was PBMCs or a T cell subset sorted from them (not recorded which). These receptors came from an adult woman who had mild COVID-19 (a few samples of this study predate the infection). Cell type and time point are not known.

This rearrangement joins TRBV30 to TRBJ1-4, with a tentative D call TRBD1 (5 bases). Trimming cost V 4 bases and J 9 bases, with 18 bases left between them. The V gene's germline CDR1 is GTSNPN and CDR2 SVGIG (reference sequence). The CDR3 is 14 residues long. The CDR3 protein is CAWTWDLKMKKLFF. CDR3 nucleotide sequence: TGTGCCTGGACCTGGGACCTGAAAATGAAAAAACTGTTTTTT. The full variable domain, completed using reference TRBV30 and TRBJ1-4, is SQTIHQWPATLVQPVGSPLSLECTVEGTSNPNLYWYRQAAGRGLQLLFYSVGIGQISSEVPQNLSASRPQDRQFILSSKKLLLSDSGFYLCAWTWDLKMKKLFFGSGTQLSVL.

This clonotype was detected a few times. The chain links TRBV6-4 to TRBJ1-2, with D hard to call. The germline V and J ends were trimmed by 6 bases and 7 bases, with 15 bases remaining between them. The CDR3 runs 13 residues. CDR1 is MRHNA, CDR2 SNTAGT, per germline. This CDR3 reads CASRSSTVGGYTF. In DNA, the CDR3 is TGTGCCAGCAGGTCTTCGACCGTGGGTGGCTACACCTTC.

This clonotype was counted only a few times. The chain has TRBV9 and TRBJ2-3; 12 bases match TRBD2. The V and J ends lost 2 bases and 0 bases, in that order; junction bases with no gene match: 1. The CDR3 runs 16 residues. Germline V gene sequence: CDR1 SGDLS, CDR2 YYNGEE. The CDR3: CASSVGTSGSTDTQYF. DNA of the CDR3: TGTGCCAGCAGCGTCGGGACTAGCGGGAGCACAGATACGCAGTATTTT.

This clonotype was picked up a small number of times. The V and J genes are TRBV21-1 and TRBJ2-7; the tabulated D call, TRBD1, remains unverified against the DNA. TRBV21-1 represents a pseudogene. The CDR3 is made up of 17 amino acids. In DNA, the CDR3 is TGTGCCAGCAGCAAAAGGGGGCCACAGGAGGACACCTACGAGCAGTACTTC. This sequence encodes CASSKRGPQEDTYEQYF.

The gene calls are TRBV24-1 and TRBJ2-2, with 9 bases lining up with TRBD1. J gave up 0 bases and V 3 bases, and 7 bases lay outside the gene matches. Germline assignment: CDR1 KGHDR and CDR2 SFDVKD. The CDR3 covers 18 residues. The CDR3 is CATSDPRDRDTNTGELFF. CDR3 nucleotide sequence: TGTGCCACCAGTGATCCCCGGGACAGGGATACGAACACCGGGGAGCTGTTTTTT.

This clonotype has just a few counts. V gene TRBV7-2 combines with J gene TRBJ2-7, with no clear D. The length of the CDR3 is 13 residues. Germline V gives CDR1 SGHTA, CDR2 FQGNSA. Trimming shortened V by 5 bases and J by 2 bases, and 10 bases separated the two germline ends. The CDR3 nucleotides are TGTGCCAGCAGCCCTACTGTTACCTACGAGCAGTACTTC. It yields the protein CASSPTVTYEQYF. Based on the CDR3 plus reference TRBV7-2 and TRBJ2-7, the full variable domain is GAGVSQSPSNKVTEKGKDVELRCDPISGHTALYWYRQSLGQGLEFLIYFQGNSAPDKSGLPSDRFSAERTGGSVSTLTIQRTQQEDSAVYLCASSPTVTYEQYFGPGTRLTVT.

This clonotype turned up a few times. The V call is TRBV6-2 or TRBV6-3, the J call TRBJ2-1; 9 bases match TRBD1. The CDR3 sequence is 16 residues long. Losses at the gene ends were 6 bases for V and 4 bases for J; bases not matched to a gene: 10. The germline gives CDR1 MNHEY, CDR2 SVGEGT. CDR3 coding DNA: TGTGCCAGCAGCCAAGTCGGGACAGGGCTATACAATGAGCAGTTCTTC. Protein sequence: CASSQVGTGLYNEQFF.

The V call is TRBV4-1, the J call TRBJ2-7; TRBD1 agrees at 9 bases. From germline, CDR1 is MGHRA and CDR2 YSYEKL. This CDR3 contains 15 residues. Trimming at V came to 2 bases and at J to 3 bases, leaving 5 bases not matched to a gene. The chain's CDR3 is CASSQTQGANYEQYF. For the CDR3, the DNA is TGCGCCAGCAGCCAAACACAGGGGGCAAACTACGAGCAGTACTTC.

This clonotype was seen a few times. Written as DNA, the CDR3 is TGCGCCAGCAGCTTGGACGGCCCTACAGATACGCAGTATTTT. This gives the protein CASSLDGPTDTQYF. This chain joins TRBV5-1 and TRBJ2-3; the D is unclear. Looked up from germline, CDR1 is SGHRS and CDR2 is YFSETQ. With 0 bases removed from V and 3 bases from J, the gap between germline ends came to 8 bases. The CDR3 spans 14 residues.

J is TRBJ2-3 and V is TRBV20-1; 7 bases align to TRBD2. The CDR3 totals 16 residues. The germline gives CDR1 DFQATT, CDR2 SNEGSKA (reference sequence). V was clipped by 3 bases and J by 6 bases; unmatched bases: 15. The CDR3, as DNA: TGCAGTGCTAGCCCCCCGGGAGGAAGGCCGGGGGATACGCAGTATTTT. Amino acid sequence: CSASPPGGRPGDTQYF.

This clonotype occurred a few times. CDR3 in DNA: TGTGCCAGCAGTGACCAGAAGAAGCGCAACTCCTACGAGCAGTACTTC. Translating it yields CASSDQKKRNSYEQYF. The chain combines TRBV25-1 with TRBJ2-7; no clear D gene. The CDR3 spans 16 residues. Germline CDR1 and CDR2: MGHDK and SYGVNS. V shed 3 bases and J shed 0 bases, with 15 bases lying between them.

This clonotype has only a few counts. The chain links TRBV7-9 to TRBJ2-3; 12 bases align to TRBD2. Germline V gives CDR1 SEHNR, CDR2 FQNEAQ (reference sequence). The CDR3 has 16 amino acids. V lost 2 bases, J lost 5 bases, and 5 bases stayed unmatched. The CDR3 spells CASSLFTSGRKDTQYF. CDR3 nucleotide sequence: TGTGCCAGCAGCTTATTTACTAGCGGGAGGAAAGATACGCAGTATTTT.

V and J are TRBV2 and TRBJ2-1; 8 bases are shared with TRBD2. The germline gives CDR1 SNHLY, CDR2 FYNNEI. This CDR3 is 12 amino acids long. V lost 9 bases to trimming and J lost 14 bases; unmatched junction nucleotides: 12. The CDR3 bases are TGTGCCAGTATCGAACTAGCGGCGTCCGAGTTCTTC. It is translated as CASIELAASEFF.

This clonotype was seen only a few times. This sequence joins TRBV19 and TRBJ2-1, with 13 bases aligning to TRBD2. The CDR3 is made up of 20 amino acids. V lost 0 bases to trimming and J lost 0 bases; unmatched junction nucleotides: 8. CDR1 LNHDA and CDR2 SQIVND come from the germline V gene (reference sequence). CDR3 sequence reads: CASSIDLRLAGGPSYNEQFF. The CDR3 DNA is TGTGCCAGTAGTATAGATCTGAGACTAGCGGGGGGACCCTCCTACAATGAGCAGTTCTTC.

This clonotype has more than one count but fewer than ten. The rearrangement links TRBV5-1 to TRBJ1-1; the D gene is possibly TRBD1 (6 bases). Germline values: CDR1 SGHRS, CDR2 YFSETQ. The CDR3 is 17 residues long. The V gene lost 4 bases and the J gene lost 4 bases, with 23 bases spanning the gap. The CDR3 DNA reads TGCGCCAGCAGCATTGGGGGCCTCCCTATCGGGAGCACTGAAGCTTTCTTT. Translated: CASSIGGLPIGSTEAFF.

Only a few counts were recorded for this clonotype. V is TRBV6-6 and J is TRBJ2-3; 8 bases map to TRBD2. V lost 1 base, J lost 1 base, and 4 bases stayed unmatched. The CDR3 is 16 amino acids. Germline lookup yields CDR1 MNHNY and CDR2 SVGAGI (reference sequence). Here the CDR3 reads CASSYFRGGRTDTQYF. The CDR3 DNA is TGTGCCAGCAGTTACTTTCGGGGGGGCCGCACAGATACGCAGTATTTT.

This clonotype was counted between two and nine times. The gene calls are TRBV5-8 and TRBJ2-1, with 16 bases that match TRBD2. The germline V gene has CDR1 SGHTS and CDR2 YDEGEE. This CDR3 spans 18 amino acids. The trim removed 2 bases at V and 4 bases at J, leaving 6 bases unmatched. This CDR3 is CASSLPGLAGGSYNEQFF. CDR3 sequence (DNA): TGTGCCAGCAGCTTACCGGGACTAGCGGGAGGGAGTTACAATGAGCAGTTCTTC.

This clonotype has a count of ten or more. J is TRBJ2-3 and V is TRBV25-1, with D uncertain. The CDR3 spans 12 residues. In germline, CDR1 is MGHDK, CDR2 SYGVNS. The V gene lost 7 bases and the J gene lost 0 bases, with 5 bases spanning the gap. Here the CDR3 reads CASNNSTDTQYF. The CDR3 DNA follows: TGTGCCAGCAATAACAGCACAGATACGCAGTATTTT.

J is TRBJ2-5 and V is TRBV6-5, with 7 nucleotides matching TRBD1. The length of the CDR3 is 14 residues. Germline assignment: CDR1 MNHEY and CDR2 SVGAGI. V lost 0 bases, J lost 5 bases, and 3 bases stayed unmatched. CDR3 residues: CASSYSTGFETQYF. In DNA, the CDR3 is TGTGCCAGCAGTTACTCGACAGGGTTCGAGACCCAGTACTTC.

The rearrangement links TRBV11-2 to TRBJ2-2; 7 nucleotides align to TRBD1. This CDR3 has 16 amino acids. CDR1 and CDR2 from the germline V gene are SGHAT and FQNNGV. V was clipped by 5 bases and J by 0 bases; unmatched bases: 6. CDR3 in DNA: TGTGCCAGCAGCCCTAGGGGGACAGCGAACACCGGGGAGCTGTTTTTT. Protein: CASSPRGTANTGELFF.

This CDR3 reads CASSSTGYLNTEAFF. The CDR3 nucleotides are TGTGCCAGCAGTTCGACAGGGTATCTGAACACTGAAGCTTTCTTT. The chain has TRBV6-5 and TRBJ1-1; TRBD1 matches at 7 bases. The CDR3 runs to 15 residues. In germline, CDR1 is MNHEY, CDR2 SVGAGI. After removal of 4 bases from V and 0 bases from J, the junction contained 5 bases not matched to a gene.

CDR3 nucleotide sequence: TGCAGTGCTGGCAGAACAGGGAGCTATGGCTACACCTTC. This gives the protein CSAGRTGSYGYTF. The V gene is TRBV20-1, the J gene TRBJ1-2; D might be TRBD1 (6 bases). Germline assignment: CDR1 DFQATT and CDR2 SNEGSKA (reference sequence). This CDR3 comprises 13 residues. The V and J ends lost 5 bases and 4 bases respectively, with 14 bases between them.

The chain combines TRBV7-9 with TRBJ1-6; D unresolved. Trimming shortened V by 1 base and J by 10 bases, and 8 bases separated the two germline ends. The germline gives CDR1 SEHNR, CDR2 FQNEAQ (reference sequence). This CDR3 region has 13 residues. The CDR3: CASSLETLSPLHF. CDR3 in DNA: TGTGCCAGCAGCTTAGAAACTCTATCACCCCTCCACTTT. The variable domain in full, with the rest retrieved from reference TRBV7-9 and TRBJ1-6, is DTGVSQNPRHKITKRGQNVTFRCDPISEHNRLYWYRQTLGQGPEFLTYFQNEAQLEKSRLLSDRFSAERPKGSFSTLEIQRTEQGDSAMYLCASSLETLSPLHFGNGTRLTVT.

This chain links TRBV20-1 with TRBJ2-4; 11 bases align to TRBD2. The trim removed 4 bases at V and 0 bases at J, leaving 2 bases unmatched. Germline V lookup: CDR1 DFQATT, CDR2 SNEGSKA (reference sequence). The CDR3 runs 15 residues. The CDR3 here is CSAKGLAVAKNIQYF. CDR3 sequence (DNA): TGCAGTGCTAAGGGACTAGCGGTAGCCAAAAACATTCAGTACTTC.

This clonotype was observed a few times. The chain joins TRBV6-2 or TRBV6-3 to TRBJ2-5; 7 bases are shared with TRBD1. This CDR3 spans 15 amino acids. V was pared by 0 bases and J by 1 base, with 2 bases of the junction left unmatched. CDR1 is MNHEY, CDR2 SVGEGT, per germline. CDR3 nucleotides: TGTGCCAGCAGTTACTCGGGACAGCTCCAAGAGACCCAGTACTTC. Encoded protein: CASSYSGQLQETQYF.

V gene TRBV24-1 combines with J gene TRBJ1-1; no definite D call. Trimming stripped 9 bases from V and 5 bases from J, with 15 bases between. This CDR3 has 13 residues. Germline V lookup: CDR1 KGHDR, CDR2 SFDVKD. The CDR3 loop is CATSLSSGTEAFF. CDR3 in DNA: TGTGCCACCTCCCTCTCCTCGGGGACTGAAGCTTTCTTT.